The present TCR beta chain was sequenced within a study of early T cells in non-severe SARS-CoV-2 infection. Overall study: Unsorted whole-blood RNA was sequenced in bulk, leaving chains unpaired.

Attachment of unique molecular identifiers to individual cDNA molecules was performed. TCRdb recomputed calls from the 5' RACE reads with MiXCR, one row per CDR3 protein. This sample has tens of thousands of distinct CDR3 sequences, with around 10% found just once. This clonotype was observed a few times. Its antigen is as yet unknown. The study's findings and limits: Matches to VDJdb favored anti-spike CD8 responses and missed private and CD4 specificities.

Looked up from germline, CDR1 is SGHAT and CDR2 is FQNNGV. The CDR3 is made up of 19 amino acids. Unmatched junction bases numbered 17, after V lost 0 bases and J lost 3 bases. This receptor was taken from an adult who was a healthcare worker with PCR-confirmed SARS-CoV-2 infection or an uninfected control (not recorded which). The chain carries TRBV11-2 and TRBJ2-7; TRBD1 aligns across 7 bases. The source was whole blood, collected at baseline. The CDR3 sequence is CASSLDSPPSTGNYYEQYF. DNA for the CDR3: TGTGCCAGCAGCTTAGATTCCCCCCCCTCGACAGGGAATTACTACGAGCAGTACTTC.